Listed below are T cell receptor beta chains from one sample, sequenced in a study of shared clonotypes between healthy human individuals. Repertoires were generated with immunoSEQ multiplex PCR, while TCRdb's copy carries only in-frame clones and drops some. Here the sample spans a few million clones, around 90% being singletons. Sequencing was performed on naive CD4+ T cells sorted from blood. Receptor source: a man younger than 35 in good health. The conserved cysteine and the conserved F or W are not part of the CDR3 here. The D gene is left open where the match is weak.

NA TRBJ2-7 TRBV5-1 ASSDPSSYEQY
NA TRBJ2-3 TRBV13 ASSRRGPDTDTQY
NA TRBJ1-6 TRBV4-1 ASSQDSGSSYNSPLH
NA TRBJ2-7 TRBV7-2 ASSPFNREEQY
NA TRBJ1-6 TRBV2 ASTTNSPLH
TRBD1 TRBJ1-6 TRBV10-3 AISETGQNSPLH
TRBD2 TRBJ2-7 TRBV29-1 SVELAGGSYEQY
TRBD2 TRBJ2-2 TRBV4-1 ASSQEGLAGGPSGELF
TRBD1 TRBJ2-2 TRBV11-2 ASSLVGQGYTGELF
NA TRBJ2-3 TRBV6-5 ASISSTDTQY
NA TRBJ2-3 TRBV10-1 ASSDAGASTDTQY
TRBD1 TRBJ1-4 TRBV5-1 ASSMTGTGPRKLF
TRBD2 TRBJ2-5 TRBV10-2 ASSDGRGGYQETQY
TRBD1 TRBJ1-4 TRBV7-9 ASSGGQARGEKLF
NA TRBJ2-1 TRBV12-5 ASGLVSQGETVFGYNEQF
NA TRBJ2-7 TRBV7-8 ASSLKGPSFSDEQY
TRBD1 TRBJ1-1 TRBV27 ASRSQGDTEAF
NA TRBJ1-2 TRBV30 AWSGGNYGYT
NA TRBJ2-2 TRBV5-1 ASSLMGTSPEELF
NA TRBJ1-4 TRBV21-1 ASSKGSYRTASNEKLF
TRBD2 TRBJ2-5 TRBV7-6 ASSLFAGAGEGGQY
NA TRBJ1-2 TRBV12-5 ASGLHRAEDGYT
TRBD2 TRBJ2-3 TRBV4-1 ASSQGLAGGRSTDTQY
TRBD2 TRBJ2-7 TRBV7-2 ASSLGTGGLGDEQY
NA TRBJ1-4 TRBV28 ASSFNTGSREKLF
NA TRBJ2-3 TRBV9 ASGPGGSDTQY
TRBD2 TRBJ2-3 TRBV5-1 ASSPRTSGSIVTDTQY
NA TRBJ2-7 TRBV4-1 ASSPLEGYEQY
TRBD1 TRBJ2-7 TRBV7-9 ASSLAPDRVAY
NA TRBJ1-1 TRBV9 ASSVDGREGTEAF
NA TRBJ1-1 TRBV28 ASSGGGMNTEAF
NA TRBJ2-5 TRBV9 ASSGGPMGETQY
NA TRBJ2-3 TRBV19 ASSIKGFVGGAEDTQY
TRBD1 TRBJ1-4 TRBV7-9 ASRTLLRDRGITNEKLF
NA TRBJ2-5 TRBV7-9 ASSLPTPATQY
TRBD2 TRBJ2-3 TRBV7-9 ASSGGGLAGLTDTQY
NA TRBJ1-2 TRBV6-5 ASRTTGNYGYT
TRBD2 TRBJ2-1 TRBV9 ASSVGGGSPYNEQF
TRBD1 TRBJ1-1 TRBV27 ASSSNRGNTEAF
NA TRBJ1-6 TRBV28 ASTREYLNSPLH
NA TRBJ1-1 TRBV30 AWTREDTEAF
TRBD2 TRBJ2-3 TRBV10-3 AISESGLAGTDTQY
NA TRBJ1-1 TRBV28 ASSPPIGSANTEAF
NA TRBJ1-5 TRBV6-5 ASSYSISNQPQH
TRBD1 TRBJ1-6 TRBV6-5 ASSYDRESTSPLH
NA TRBJ1-1 TRBV11-3 ASSLDRATEAF